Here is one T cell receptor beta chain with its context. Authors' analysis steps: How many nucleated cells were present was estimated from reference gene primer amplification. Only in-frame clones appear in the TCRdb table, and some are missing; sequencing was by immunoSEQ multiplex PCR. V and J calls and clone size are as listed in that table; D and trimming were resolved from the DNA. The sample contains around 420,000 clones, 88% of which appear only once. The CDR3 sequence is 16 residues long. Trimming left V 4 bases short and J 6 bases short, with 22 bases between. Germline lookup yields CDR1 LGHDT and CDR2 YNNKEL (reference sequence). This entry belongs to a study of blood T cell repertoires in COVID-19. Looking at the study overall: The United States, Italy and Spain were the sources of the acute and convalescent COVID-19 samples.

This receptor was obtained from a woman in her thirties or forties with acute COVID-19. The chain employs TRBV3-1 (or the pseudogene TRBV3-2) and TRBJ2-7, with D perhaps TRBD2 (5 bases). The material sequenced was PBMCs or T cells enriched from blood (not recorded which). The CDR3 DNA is TGTGCCAGCAGCCCAACATTACTAGATTCCTGGAGCGAGCAGTACTTC. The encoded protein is CASSPTLLDSWSEQYF.